The present entry profiles one T cell receptor beta chain with its context. The antigen remains unidentified. Germline CDR1 reads MDHEN; CDR2 reads SYDVKM. V dropped 4 bases and J dropped 5; count of bases not matched to a gene: 14. The length of the CDR3 is 16 residues. This specimen belongs to a study of regulatory T cells in long-lasting Graves disease. Combining iRepertoire HTBI primers with Arm-PCR of CDR3 regions, the authors built TCR beta libraries. TCRdb redid the calling of the multiplex PCR reads with MiXCR, one entry per CDR3 protein. Of roughly 400,000 distinct CDR3 sequences detected, roughly a fifth appear once; the ten largest clones hold about 13%. Points from the study as a whole: Because few samples were included, accuracy may have been lower.

Time point of the sample: persistent/refractory GD, antithyroid drugs over 5 years with positive TRAb. The TCR library was made from RNA that had been extracted from PBMCs in TRIzol. V is TRBV28 and J is TRBJ2-7; 7 bases are shared with TRBD1. The source was peripheral blood mononuclear cells (PBMCs), collected when the disease was refractory, from a patient treated with antithyroid drugs. This clonotype was obtained from a female donor with Graves disease. The CDR3 DNA follows: TGTGCCAGCAGTTCCCCGAGGGGAGCAGGGGGAGACGAGCAGTACTTC. It translates to CASSSPRGAGGDEQYF.